The T cell receptor beta chain described here comes from a study of molecular identifiers for immune sequencing clone quantification listed by TCRdb under 2018. Describing the broader study: For a replicate experiment, the RNA from either approximately 20,000 or 100,000 naive CD8 T cells was divided into five aliquots, and four of those aliquots went on to sequencing. The study was a methods study using CD8 T cells to benchmark molecular-identifier clustering-based TCR repertoire sequencing (MIDCIRS) and TCR RNA copy counting.

This clonotype was counted at least ten times. The target of this receptor is not known. A junction end diverges from the germline sequence, so it may reflect a read error. The protocol used for the library was PCR. The sequencer listed for this sample is Illumina HiSeq 4000. Bulk TCR libraries were prepared as previously described, using TCR primers listed in Table S5. Purification of total RNA was performed with the Qiagen AllPrep DNA/RNA kit. Before analysis, reads from multiple sequencing runs of the same library were pooled. In the paper's pipeline: Reads were retained only if their TCR constant sequence matched exactly, and those retained reads were trimmed to 150 nt and grouped according to their 12-nt molecular barcodes. Within each barcode group, reads were sub-clustered at a 15% Levenshtein threshold, and quality-weighted consensus sequences were built per RNA molecule. Non-functional sequences were excluded, and lower-count sequences lying one edit away from another sequence were also excluded. On the basis of fitting two negative binomial distributions, barcode sub-clusters with fewer than 20% of the maximum read count were discarded. The raw public reads went through TCRdb reprocessing: fastp at Q25, MiXCR clone calling, in-frame beta chains kept. Each record represents a unique CDR3 protein, reported with the most common genes and DNA among its rows. V and J calls and clone size were set by TCRdb, not the authors. The sample data list around 470,000 distinct CDR3 sequences, and about 22% of these were observed just once. The ten largest clones add up to approximately 0.8% of the sample.

Libraries of naive CD8 T cells were built from anywhere between roughly 18,000 and 1,000,000 sorted cells, with 10%, 30% or 50% of the purified RNA used. Naive CD8 T cells, defined as CD8+CD4-CCR7+CD45RA+, were FACS-sorted into RLT Plus buffer on a BD FACSAria II. Detection sensitivity was tested by spiking Jurkat RNA equal to fewer than twelve TCR copies' worth into samples containing roughly 19,000-1,000,000 naive CD8 T cells. Enrichment of CD8 T cells was done with RosetteSep CD8+ T Cell Enrichment Cocktail plus Ficoll-Paque, and ACK red cell lysis came afterward. Per the germline V gene, MDHEN is the CDR1 and SYDVKM is the CDR2. Including the terminal cysteine and phenylalanine, the CDR3 comprises 12 residues. CDR3 DNA is the only sequence kept; it has 36 bases, read in frame from the first base. Broader findings and caveats from the paper: Spiked-in Jurkat TCR RNA equivalent to a single cell was reported to be detectable even among approximately 1.1 million naive CD8 T cells. Highly expanded clone sizes could be underestimated if identical TCR molecules share a barcode. In CMV-specific effector cells, clones with more than 20 RNA copies contained over 99% of molecules, whereas in naive cells such clones contained under 1% of molecules. The naive libraries included spiked-in Jurkat TCR RNA (10 copies' worth), and this RNA is not part of the donor repertoire. Without barcode sub-clustering, chimeric consensus sequences inflated TCR diversity; chimeras reached as high as 47%. Modeling estimated approximately 3 recovered TCR RNA copies per cell, compared with about 10 by digital PCR, which implies 30% to 35% capture efficiency.

The clonotype originates from a human donor in good health. Some libraries in this study had Jurkat cell RNA spiked in. Sequences were obtained from naive CD8+ T cells from blood, with Jurkat cell RNA spiked in. The sample's cell subset or site label is to be understood as: FACS-sorted CD8+CD4-CCR7+CD45RA+ naive T cells. The chain joins TRBV28 to TRBJ1-6, with no confident D gene call. The nucleotide sequence reads TGTGCCACCAGTGAACTCAATGCACCCCTCCACTTT. Its translation reads: CATSELNAPLHF.